The clone carrying this T cell receptor beta chain is a singleton in its sample. Its specificity is unknown. This entry comes from a study of cytomegalovirus exposure and HLA in healthy donors. Both 60 Vbeta primers and 13 Jbeta primers went into the PCR. The method was immunoSEQ multiplex PCR; TCRdb's version includes in-frame clones alone and lacks a portion of them. The sample consists of 100,000 to 120,000 clones, roughly 76% of them appearing once. Those who donated were healthy bone marrow donors. Study-wide results and caveats: Equally common other TCR beta chains were less clonally expanded than HLA-associated ones, a later analysis found.

V was pared by 0 bases and J by 0 bases, with 12 bases between. The CDR3 has 16 amino acids. The germline gives CDR1 GTSNPN, CDR2 SVGIG (reference sequence). The clonotype was recovered from a man younger than 45 in good health and CMV-seropositive. The V call is TRBV30, the J call TRBJ1-5; D call uncertain. The sequenced sample consisted of PBMCs. The DNA of the CDR3 is TGTGCCTGGAGTGTACCGGGAGGGATTAGCAATCAGCCCCAGCATTTT. Amino acids: CAWSVPGGISNQPQHF.